The clone carrying this T cell receptor beta chain was seen ten or more times. Its antigen is still unknown. Library construction for TCR beta used iRepertoire HTBI primers and Arm-PCR of CDR3 regions. One entry per CDR3 protein, called by TCRdb with MiXCR from the multiplex PCR reads. The sample yields 400,000 to 500,000 distinct CDR3 sequences, about a sixth seen once. This record belongs to a study of regulatory T cells in long-lasting Graves disease. V was clipped by 6 bases and J by 5 bases, with 13 bases between them. This CDR3 has 14 amino acids. Overall study findings and caveats: TRBV28, TRBJ1-2 and TRBJ2-5 emerged as the favored segments in persistent disease. Persistent Graves' patients showed less TCR diversity than newly diagnosed ones. Persistent patients had a count of shared public clonotypes (over 2,500) that exceeded that of new patients (about 930).

The time point: newly diagnosed GD, antithyroid drugs for less than 3 months. Researchers made the TCR library from RNA that was extracted from PBMCs. A further study also used this sample, focusing on T cells in Graves' hyperthyroidism and ophthalmopathy. That report notes: Thyroid ultrasound and orbital computed tomography, with clinical symptoms and serum thyroxine and TRAb, informed diagnoses.

This chain links TRBV12-3 or TRBV12-4 with TRBJ1-4; unclear D gene. The material sequenced was peripheral blood mononuclear cells (PBMCs), taken at new diagnosis, from a patient treated with antithyroid drugs. The sequence was obtained from a woman under 30 with Graves disease. CDR3 DNA sequence: TGTGCCAGCAGGAAGACACACCCGAATGAAAAACTGTTTTTT. It yields the protein CASRKTHPNEKLFF.